This T cell receptor beta chain was observed in a study of T cells after yellow fever vaccination. Study-wide context: Where fractions had low cell numbers, libraries were prepared from them with the SMART-Seq v4 Ultra Low Input RNA kit.

TCRdb re-called the 5' RACE reads through MiXCR, storing one row per CDR3 protein. Of almost 600,000 distinct CDR3 sequences listed, approximately 15% are singletons. Worth noting for this clonotype: The antigen remains undetermined.

Study findings and constraints: Peaking on day 5 versus 15, the secondary response was faster but weaker.

The sequence was collected from a man under 40 who received the YFV17D yellow fever vaccine. The sample here was PBMCs, taken on the day of the yellow fever booster vaccination.

CDR3 coding DNA: TGTGCCAGCAGTTACTTTTCTTACGGATCTAATCAGCCCCAGCATTTT. It yields the protein CASSYFSYGSNQPQHF. The chain employs TRBV6-5 and TRBJ1-5; D uncertain. The CDR3 is 16 amino acids. The V end was cut by 1 base, the J end by 4 bases, with 14 bases between. Per the germline V gene, CDR1 is MNHEY and CDR2 is SVGAGI.